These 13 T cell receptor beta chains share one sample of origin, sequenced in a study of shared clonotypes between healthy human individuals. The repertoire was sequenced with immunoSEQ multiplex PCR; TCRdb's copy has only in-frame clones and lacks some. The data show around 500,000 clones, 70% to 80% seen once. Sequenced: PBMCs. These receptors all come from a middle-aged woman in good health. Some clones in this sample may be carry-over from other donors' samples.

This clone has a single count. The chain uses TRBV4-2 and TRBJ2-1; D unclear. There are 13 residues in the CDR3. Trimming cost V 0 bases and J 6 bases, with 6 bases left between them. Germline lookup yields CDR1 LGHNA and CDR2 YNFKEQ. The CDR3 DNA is TGTGCCAGCAGCCAAGATGTCGGCAATGAGCAGTTCTTC. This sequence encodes CASSQDVGNEQFF.

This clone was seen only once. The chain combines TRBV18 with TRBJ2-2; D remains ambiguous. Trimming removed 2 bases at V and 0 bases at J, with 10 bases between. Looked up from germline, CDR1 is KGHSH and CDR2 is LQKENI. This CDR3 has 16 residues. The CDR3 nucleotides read TGTGCCAGCTCACCATTCTATGGGGCGAACACCGGGGAGCTGTTTTTT. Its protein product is CASSPFYGANTGELFF.

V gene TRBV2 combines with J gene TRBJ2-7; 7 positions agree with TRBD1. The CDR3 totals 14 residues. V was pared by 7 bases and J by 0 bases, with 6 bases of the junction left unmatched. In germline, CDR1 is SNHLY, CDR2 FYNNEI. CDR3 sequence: CASTGQAFSYEQYF. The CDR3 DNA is TGTGCCAGCACTGGACAGGCCTTCTCCTACGAGCAGTACTTC.

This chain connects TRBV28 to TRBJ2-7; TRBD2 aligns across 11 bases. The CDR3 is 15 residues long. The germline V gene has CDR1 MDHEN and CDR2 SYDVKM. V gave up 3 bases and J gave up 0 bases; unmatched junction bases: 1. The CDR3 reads CASSFTSGSSYEQYF. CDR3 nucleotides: TGTGCCAGCAGTTTCACTAGCGGGAGCTCCTACGAGCAGTACTTC.

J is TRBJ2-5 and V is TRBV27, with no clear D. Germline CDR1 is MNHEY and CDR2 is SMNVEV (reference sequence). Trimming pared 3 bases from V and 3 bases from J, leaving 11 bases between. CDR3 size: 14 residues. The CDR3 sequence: CASSFRGVEETQYF. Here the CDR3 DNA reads TGTGCCAGCAGTTTTCGAGGAGTCGAAGAGACCCAGTACTTC.

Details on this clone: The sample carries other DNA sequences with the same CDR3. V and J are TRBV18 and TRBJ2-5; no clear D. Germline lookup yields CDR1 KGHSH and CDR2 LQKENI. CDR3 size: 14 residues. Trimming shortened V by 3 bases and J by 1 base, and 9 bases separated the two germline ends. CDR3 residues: CASSPPGLQETQYF. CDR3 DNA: TGTGCCAGCTCACCGCCAGGCCTCCAAGAGACCCAGTACTTC.

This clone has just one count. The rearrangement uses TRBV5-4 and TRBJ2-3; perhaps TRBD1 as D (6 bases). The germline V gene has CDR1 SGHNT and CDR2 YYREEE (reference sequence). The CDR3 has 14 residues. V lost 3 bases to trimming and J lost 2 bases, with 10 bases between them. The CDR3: CASSSRTDTDTQYF. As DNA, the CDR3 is TGTGCCAGCAGCTCCCGGACAGACACAGATACGCAGTATTTT.

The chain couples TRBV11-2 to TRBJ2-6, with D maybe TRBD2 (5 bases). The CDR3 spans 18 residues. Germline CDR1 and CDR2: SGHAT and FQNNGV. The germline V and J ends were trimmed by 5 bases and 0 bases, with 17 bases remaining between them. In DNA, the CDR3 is TGTGCCAGCAGCCTCAAAATTGGACGGGGCTCTGGGGCCAACGTCCTGACTTTC. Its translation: CASSLKIGRGSGANVLTF.

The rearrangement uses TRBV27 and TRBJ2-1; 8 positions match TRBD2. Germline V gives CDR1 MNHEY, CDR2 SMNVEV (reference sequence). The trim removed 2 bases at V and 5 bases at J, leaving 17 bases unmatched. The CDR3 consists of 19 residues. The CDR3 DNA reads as TGTGCCAGCAGTTTAATCCTCCCCAATAGCGGACTAGCCGACAATGAGCAGTTCTTC. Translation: CASSLILPNSGLADNEQFF.

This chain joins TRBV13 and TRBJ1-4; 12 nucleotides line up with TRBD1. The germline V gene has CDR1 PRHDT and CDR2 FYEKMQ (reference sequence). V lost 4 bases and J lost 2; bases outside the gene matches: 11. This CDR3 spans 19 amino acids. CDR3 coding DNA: TGTGCCAGCAGCTCGGGCCGGGACAGGGGGCGGGTTACTAATGAAAAACTGTTTTTT. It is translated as CASSSGRDRGRVTNEKLFF.

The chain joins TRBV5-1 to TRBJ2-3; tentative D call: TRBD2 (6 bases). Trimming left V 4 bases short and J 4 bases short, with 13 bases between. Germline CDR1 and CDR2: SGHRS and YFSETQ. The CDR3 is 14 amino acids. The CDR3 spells CASSTTPGADTQYF. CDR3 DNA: TGCGCCAGCAGCACCACTCCGGGGGCAGATACGCAGTATTTT.

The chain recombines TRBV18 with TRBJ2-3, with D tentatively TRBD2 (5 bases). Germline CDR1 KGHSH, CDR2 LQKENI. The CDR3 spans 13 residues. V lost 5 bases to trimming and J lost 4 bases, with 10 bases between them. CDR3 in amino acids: CASSKTSPDTQYF. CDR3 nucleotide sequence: TGTGCCAGCTCAAAAACTAGTCCAGATACGCAGTATTTT.

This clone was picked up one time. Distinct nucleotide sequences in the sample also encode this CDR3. The CDR3 is CASSELAGGRRAYNEQFF. DNA for the CDR3: TGTGCCAGCAGTGAGTTAGCGGGAGGTCGGCGGGCCTACAATGAGCAGTTCTTC. The chain couples TRBV2 to TRBJ2-1; 10 bases align to TRBD2. The CDR3 sequence is 18 residues long. In germline, CDR1 is SNHLY, CDR2 FYNNEI. With 3 bases clipped from V and 2 bases from J, the junction kept 10 bases outside the gene matches.